This is a list of T cell receptor beta chains from one sample in a study of shared clonotypes between healthy human individuals. Repertoires were generated with immunoSEQ multiplex PCR, while TCRdb's copy carries only in-frame clones and drops some. The sample lists about 680,000 clones; more than 70% were seen once. Specimen: memory CD4+ T cells sorted from blood. These receptors came from a young woman in good health. CDR3s include the opening cysteine and the closing phenylalanine or tryptophan.

V gene,CDR3 length,J gene,CDR3 protein
TRBV2,15,TRBJ2-2,CASRRGTGNTGELFF
TRBV28,16,TRBJ1-4,CASSHPGQGGNEKLFF
TRBV4-1,15,TRBJ2-1,CASSQDGRTYNEQFF
TRBV20-1,11,TRBJ1-4,CSANLNEKLFF
TRBV6-4,15,TRBJ2-1,CASAQLPGVGGQQFF
TRBV30,11,TRBJ2-3,CAWGRADTQYF
TRBV7-9,14,TRBJ1-1,CASSLEAENTEAFF
TRBV10-3,13,TRBJ1-4,CAISPTGNEKLFF
TRBV4-2,14,TRBJ2-1,CASKDPSSYNEQFF
TRBV6-4,14,TRBJ1-1,CASSDSAENTEAFF
TRBV10-3,15,TRBJ2-3,CAIRASGANTDTQYF
TRBV25-1,15,TRBJ2-5,CASRPSGTEVVTQYF
TRBV28,16,TRBJ1-1,CASIPTLGQGGTEAFF
TRBV29-1,13,TRBJ2-2,CSVGSVNTGELFF
TRBV5-1,16,TRBJ2-3,CASSLEGRQDTDTQYF
TRBV28,14,TRBJ1-2,CASSFVLGNYGYTF
TRBV28,14,TRBJ1-5,CASSFHGNNQPQHF
TRBV28,15,TRBJ1-5,CASSSGQGNNQPQHF
TRBV7-3,13,TRBJ1-5,CASSLTIHQPQHF
TRBV5-1,16,TRBJ2-5,CASSLAGQTGLETQYF
TRBV15,16,TRBJ1-2,CATSRDTGQGRGGYTF
TRBV2,16,TRBJ2-1,CASSEFRTSGSYEQFF
TRBV7-8,15,TRBJ2-1,CASSLSSGPPNEQFF
TRBV4-1,16,TRBJ1-4,CASSQEGTGGNGKLFF
TRBV7-8,16,TRBJ2-4,CASSFSGRALRNIQYF
TRBV18,14,TRBJ1-1,CASSPSGGDTEAFF
TRBV28,15,TRBJ2-1,CASSTTGFTYNEQFF
TRBV11-2,16,TRBJ2-7,CASSLDSQRSSYEQYF
TRBV11-2,14,TRBJ2-3,CASSVYLSTDTQYF
TRBV4-1,16,TRBJ1-1,CASSQERRRVGTEAFF
TRBV14,16,TRBJ2-6,CASSQGGYSGANVLTF
TRBV27,14,TRBJ2-2,CASTDTRGTGELFF
TRBV5-1,13,TRBJ2-3,CASSLDSTDTQYF
TRBV6-6,16,TRBJ1-5,CASSYSRGQGGQPQHF
TRBV7-6,15,TRBJ2-7,CASSLTREKTYEQYF
TRBV5-1,16,TRBJ2-5,CASSLGPGAGQQTQYF
TRBV6-1,14,TRBJ2-7,CASSEAGGTNEQYF
TRBV9,15,TRBJ2-3,CASSETQESTDTQYF
TRBV18,15,TRBJ1-1,CASSPAQGMGTEAFF
TRBV19,14,TRBJ2-7,CASSISGPGYEQYF